The rows below give T cell receptor beta chains drawn from one sample of a study of cytomegalovirus exposure and HLA in healthy donors. TCRdb's copy holds only in-frame clones and misses some; the assay was immunoSEQ multiplex PCR. Found here are 130,000 to 150,000 clones, about 91% of them singletons; the top ten hold 6.5% to 8.5%. The sequenced sample was PBMCs. The receptors shown here come from a woman aged 18 to 35 in good health and CMV-seropositive. The CDR3 runs from the conserved cysteine through the conserved F or W. D genes are given only for firm matches. For some rows the clone size is stated as once, few or many, or as a class when expanded; others skip it.

abundance: NA; d_gene: NA; len: 12; v_gene: TRBV7-9; j_gene: TRBJ1-5; CDR3aa: CASSLRDQPQHF; CDR3nt: TGTGCCAGCAGCTTACGCGATCAGCCCCAGCATTTT
abundance: NA; d_gene: NA; len: 16; v_gene: TRBV4-2; j_gene: TRBJ1-1; CDR3aa: CASSQDIVRVNTEAFF; CDR3nt: TGTGCCAGCAGCCAAGATATCGTCAGGGTGAACACTGAAGCTTTCTTT
abundance: NA; d_gene: NA; len: 16; v_gene: TRBV15; j_gene: TRBJ2-3; CDR3aa: CATTTQGRGFTDTQYF; CDR3nt: TGTGCCACCACGACCCAGGGGCGAGGTTTCACAGATACGCAGTATTTT
abundance: NA; d_gene: NA; len: 11; v_gene: TRBV5-1; j_gene: TRBJ2-1; CDR3aa: CASGEGNEQFF; CDR3nt: TGCGCCAGCGGAGAGGGCAATGAGCAGTTCTTC
abundance: NA; d_gene: NA; len: 13; v_gene: TRBV7-2; j_gene: TRBJ2-7; CDR3aa: CASSLQASYEQYF; CDR3nt: TGTGCCAGCAGCTTACAGGCGTCCTACGAGCAGTACTTC
abundance: NA; d_gene: TRBD1; len: 16; v_gene: TRBV9; j_gene: TRBJ2-1; CDR3aa: CASSVAGTGNRHEQFF; CDR3nt: TGTGCCAGCAGCGTGGCCGGGACAGGGAATCGGCATGAGCAGTTCTTC
abundance: NA; d_gene: NA; len: 14; v_gene: TRBV10-2; j_gene: TRBJ1-2; CDR3aa: CASSESRVSYGYTF; CDR3nt: TGCGCCAGCAGTGAGTCCCGGGTGAGCTATGGCTACACCTTC
abundance: once; d_gene: NA; len: 14; v_gene: TRBV5-1; j_gene: TRBJ1-1; CDR3aa: CASTADIQNTEAFF; CDR3nt: TGCGCCAGCACCGCAGACATTCAGAACACTGAAGCTTTCTTT
abundance: NA; d_gene: NA; len: 13; v_gene: TRBV4-3; j_gene: TRBJ1-1; CDR3aa: CASSLLGDTEAFF; CDR3nt: TGCGCCAGCAGCCTCCTCGGGGACACTGAAGCTTTCTTT
abundance: NA; d_gene: NA; len: 14; v_gene: TRBV6-6; j_gene: TRBJ1-5; CDR3aa: CASSSQGSNQPQHF; CDR3nt: TGTGCCAGCAGTTCCCAGGGGAGCAATCAGCCCCAGCATTTT
abundance: once; d_gene: NA; len: 12; v_gene: TRBV2; j_gene: TRBJ2-1; CDR3aa: CASRGSYNEQFF; CDR3nt: TGTGCCAGCAGGGGCAGTTACAATGAGCAGTTCTTC
abundance: few; d_gene: NA; len: 15; v_gene: TRBV7-7; j_gene: TRBJ2-3; CDR3aa: CASSLGGAGEDTQYF; CDR3nt: TGTGCTAGCAGCTTAGGCGGGGCCGGGGAAGATACGCAGTATTTT
abundance: NA; d_gene: NA; len: 14; v_gene: TRBV7-9; j_gene: TRBJ2-7; CDR3aa: CASSPGFTFYEQYF; CDR3nt: TGTGCCAGCAGCCCCGGGTTTACTTTTTACGAGCAGTACTTC
abundance: NA; d_gene: NA; len: 15; v_gene: TRBV7-2; j_gene: TRBJ1-1; CDR3aa: CASSRTGTSGTEAFF; CDR3nt: TGTGCCAGCAGCCGTACCGGGACATCGGGGACTGAAGCTTTCTTT
abundance: once; d_gene: NA; len: 15; v_gene: TRBV4-3; j_gene: TRBJ1-2; CDR3aa: CASSQGGQFTYGYTF; CDR3nt: TGCGCCAGCAGCCAAGGAGGACAGTTCACCTATGGCTACACCTTC
abundance: NA; d_gene: NA; len: 15; v_gene: TRBV4-2; j_gene: TRBJ1-2; CDR3aa: CASSQGGHWYYGYTF; CDR3nt: TGTGCCAGCAGCCAAGGGGGACACTGGTACTATGGCTACACCTTC
abundance: NA; d_gene: NA; len: 11; v_gene: TRBV6-6; j_gene: TRBJ1-5; CDR3aa: CASSSDQPQHF; CDR3nt: TGTGCCAGCAGTTCGGATCAGCCCCAGCATTTT
abundance: NA; d_gene: NA; len: 13; v_gene: TRBV5-1; j_gene: TRBJ2-7; CDR3aa: CASSPGPSAEQYF; CDR3nt: TGCGCCAGCAGCCCCGGGCCTAGCGCCGAGCAGTACTTC
abundance: NA; d_gene: TRBD1; len: 14; v_gene: TRBV7-2; j_gene: TRBJ1-5; CDR3aa: CASSSRQGQQPQHF; CDR3nt: TGTGCCAGCAGCTCCAGACAGGGACAACAGCCCCAGCATTTT
abundance: once; d_gene: NA; len: 11; v_gene: TRBV20-1; j_gene: TRBJ2-7; CDR3aa: CSATLSYEQYF; CDR3nt: TGCAGTGCTACACTTTCCTACGAGCAGTACTTC